This TCR beta chain was found in a study of response to subunit inactivated influenza vaccine (dated by TCRdb to 2016 to 2018). About the full investigation: To follow how T cells responded to a trivalent subunit inactivated influenza vaccine, the researchers relied on deep quantitative profiling of the T cell receptor repertoire. Points the paper makes about the study in general: It was suggested by the authors that each seasonal influenza vaccination may recruit only a limited number of new T cells.

The CDR3 measures 14 amino acids from cysteine to phenylalanine. Only the CDR3 DNA stays, 42 bases, in frame from base 1. Trimming removed 4 bases from V and 7 bases from J; the gene matches leave 5 bases unexplained. Reading the germline V gene gives CDR1 LGHNA and CDR2 YNFKEQ. This clonotype was detected only a few times. This receptor's antigen is unknown. Base qualities are not provided; no much larger clone lies one nucleotide away. The library was obtained by RT-PCR. TCRdb lists the instrument as Illumina HiSeq 2500. TCRdb took the public reads, trimmed them with fastp at Q25, ran MiXCR for clone calling and kept in-frame beta chains. Identical CDR3 proteins give one entry, which carries the most common genes and DNA. Counted in this sample were some 480,000 distinct CDR3 sequences; 10% to 11% of them appeared once. The ten largest clones capture roughly 12% of the sample. The sample's time point, from its label and the paper: 45 days after influenza vaccine administration.

The sequence derives from a man aged 50 or older who received an inactivated influenza vaccine. Donor details come from another sample of the same person, matched by shared clones. The sequences come from PBMCs from blood, collected about 40 days after vaccination. The V and J genes are TRBV4-2 and TRBJ2-4; TRBD1 fits 9 bases in the junction. The CDR3 protein is CASSPQGAVNIQYF. The nucleotide sequence is TGTGCCAGCAGCCCACAGGGGGCGGTCAACATTCAGTACTTC.